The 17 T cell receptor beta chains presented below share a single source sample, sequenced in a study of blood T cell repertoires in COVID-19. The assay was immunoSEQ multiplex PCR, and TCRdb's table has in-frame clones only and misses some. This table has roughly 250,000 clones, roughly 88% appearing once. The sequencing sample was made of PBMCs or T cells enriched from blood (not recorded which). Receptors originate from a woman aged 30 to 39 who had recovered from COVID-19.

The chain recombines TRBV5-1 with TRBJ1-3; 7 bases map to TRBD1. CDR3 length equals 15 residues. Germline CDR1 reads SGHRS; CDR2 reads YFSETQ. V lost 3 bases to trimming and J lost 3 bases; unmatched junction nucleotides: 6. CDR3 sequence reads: CASSSGTVFGNTIYF. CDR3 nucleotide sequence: TGCGCCAGCAGCTCCGGGACAGTCTTTGGAAACACCATATATTTT. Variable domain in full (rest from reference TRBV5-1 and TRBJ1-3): KAGVTQTPRYLIKTRGQQVTLSCSPISGHRSVSWYQQTPGQGLQFLFEYFSETQRNKGNFPGRFSGRQFSNSRSEMNVSTLELGDSALYLCASSSGTVFGNTIYFGEGSWLTVV.

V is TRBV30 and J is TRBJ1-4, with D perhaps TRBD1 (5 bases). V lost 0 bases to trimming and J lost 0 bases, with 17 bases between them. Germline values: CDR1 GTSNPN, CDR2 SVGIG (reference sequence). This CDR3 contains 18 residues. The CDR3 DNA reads TGTGCCTGGAGTGTACGGACACAAAGCATTGCAACTAATGAAAAACTGTTTTTT. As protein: CAWSVRTQSIATNEKLFF.

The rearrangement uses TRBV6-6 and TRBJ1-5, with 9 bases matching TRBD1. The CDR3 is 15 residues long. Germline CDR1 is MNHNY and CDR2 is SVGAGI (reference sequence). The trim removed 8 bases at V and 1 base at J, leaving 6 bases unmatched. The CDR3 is CASLRQGGSNQPQHF. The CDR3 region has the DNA TGTGCCAGCCTTAGACAGGGGGGCAGCAATCAGCCCCAGCATTTT.

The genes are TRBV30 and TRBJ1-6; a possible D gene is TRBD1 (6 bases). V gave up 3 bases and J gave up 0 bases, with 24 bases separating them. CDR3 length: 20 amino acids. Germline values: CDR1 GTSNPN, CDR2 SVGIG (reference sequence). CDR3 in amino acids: CAWRLGHKTLPSSYNSPLHF. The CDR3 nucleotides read TGTGCCTGGAGGCTGGGACACAAGACCCTACCAAGCTCCTATAATTCACCCCTCCACTTT.

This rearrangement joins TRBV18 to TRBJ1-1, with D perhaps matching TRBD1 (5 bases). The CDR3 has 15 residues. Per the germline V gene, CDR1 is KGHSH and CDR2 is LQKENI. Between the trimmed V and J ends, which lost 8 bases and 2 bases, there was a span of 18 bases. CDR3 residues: CASAVISDRNTEAFF. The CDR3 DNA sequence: TGTGCCAGCGCGGTCATATCCGACAGAAACACTGAAGCTTTCTTT.

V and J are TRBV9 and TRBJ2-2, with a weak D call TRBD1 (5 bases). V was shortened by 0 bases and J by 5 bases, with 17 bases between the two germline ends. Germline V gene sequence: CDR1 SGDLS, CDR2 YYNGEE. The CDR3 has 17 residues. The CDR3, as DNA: TGTGCCAGCAGCGTAGTCCCAGGCGATTACAGGACCGGGGAGCTGTTTTTT. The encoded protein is CASSVVPGDYRTGELFF.

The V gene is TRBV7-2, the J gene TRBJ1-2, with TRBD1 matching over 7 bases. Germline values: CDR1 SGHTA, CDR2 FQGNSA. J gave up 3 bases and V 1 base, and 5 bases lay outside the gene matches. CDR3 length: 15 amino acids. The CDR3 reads CASSLGRGLHYGYTF. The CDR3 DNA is TGTGCCAGCAGCTTAGGGAGGGGGCTGCACTATGGCTACACCTTC.

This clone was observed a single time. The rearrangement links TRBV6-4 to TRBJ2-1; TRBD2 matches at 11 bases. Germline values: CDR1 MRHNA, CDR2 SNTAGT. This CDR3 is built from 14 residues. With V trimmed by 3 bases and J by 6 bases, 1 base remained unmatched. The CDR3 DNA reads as TGTGCCAGCAGTGAAGGACTAGCGGGCAATGAGCAGTTCTTC. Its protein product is CASSEGLAGNEQFF.

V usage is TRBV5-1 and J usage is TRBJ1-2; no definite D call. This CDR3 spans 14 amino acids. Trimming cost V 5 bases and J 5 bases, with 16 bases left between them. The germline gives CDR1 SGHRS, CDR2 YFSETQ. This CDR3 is CASSSEGGSYGYTF. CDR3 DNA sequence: TGCGCCAGCAGTTCCGAGGGCGGCTCATATGGCTACACCTTC.

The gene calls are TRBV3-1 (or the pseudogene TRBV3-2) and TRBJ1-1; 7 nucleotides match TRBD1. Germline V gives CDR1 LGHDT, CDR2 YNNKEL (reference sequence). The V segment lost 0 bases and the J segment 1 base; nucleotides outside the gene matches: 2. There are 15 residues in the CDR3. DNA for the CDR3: TGTGCCAGCAGCCAAGAGGGACAGCAGAACACTGAAGCTTTCTTT. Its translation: CASSQEGQQNTEAFF.

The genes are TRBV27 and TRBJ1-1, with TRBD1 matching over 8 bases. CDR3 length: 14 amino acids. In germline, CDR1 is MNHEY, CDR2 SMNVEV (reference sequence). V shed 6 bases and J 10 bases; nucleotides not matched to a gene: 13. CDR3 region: CASSLRETGVPAFF. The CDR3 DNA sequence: TGTGCCAGCAGCTTACGGGAGACAGGGGTTCCAGCTTTCTTT.

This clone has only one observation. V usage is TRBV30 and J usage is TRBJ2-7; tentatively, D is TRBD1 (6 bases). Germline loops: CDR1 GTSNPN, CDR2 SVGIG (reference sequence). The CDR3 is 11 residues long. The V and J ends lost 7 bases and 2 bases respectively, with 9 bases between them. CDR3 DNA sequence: TGTGCCTCCGAGGGGGCCTACGAGCAGTACTTC. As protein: CASEGAYEQYF.

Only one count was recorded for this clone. CDR3 region: CASPSPQGNEKLFF. Here the CDR3 DNA reads TGTGCCAGCCCTTCACCACAGGGGAATGAAAAACTGTTTTTT. The chain is built from TRBV6-4 and TRBJ1-4; TRBD1 agrees at 7 bases. Germline V lookup: CDR1 MRHNA, CDR2 SNTAGT. The CDR3 loop spans 14 amino acids. Unmatched junction bases numbered 8, after V lost 8 bases and J lost 5 bases.

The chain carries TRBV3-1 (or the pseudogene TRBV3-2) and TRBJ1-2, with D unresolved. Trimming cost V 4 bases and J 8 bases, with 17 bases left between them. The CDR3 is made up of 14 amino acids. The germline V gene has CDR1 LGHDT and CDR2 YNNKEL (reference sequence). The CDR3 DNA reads TGTGCCAGCAGCCCTACGGGTGAGGCAGTAGGCTACACCTTC. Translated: CASSPTGEAVGYTF.

CDR3 protein: CASSSGLRDPETQYF. The DNA for the CDR3 is TGTGCCAGCAGCTCGGGACTTCGGGATCCAGAGACCCAGTACTTC. The chain has TRBV5-8 and TRBJ2-5; a weak D match, TRBD2 (6 bases). Trimming cost V 3 bases and J 4 bases, with 16 bases left between them. CDR3 size: 15 residues. The germline V gene encodes CDR1 SGHTS and CDR2 YDEGEE. The full variable domain, rest sourced from reference TRBV5-8 and TRBJ2-5, is EAGVTQSPTHLIKTRGQQATLRCSPISGHTSVYWYQQALGLGLQFLLWYDEGEERNRGNFPPRFSGRQFPNYSSELNVNALELEDSALYLCASSSGLRDPETQYFGPGTRLLVL.

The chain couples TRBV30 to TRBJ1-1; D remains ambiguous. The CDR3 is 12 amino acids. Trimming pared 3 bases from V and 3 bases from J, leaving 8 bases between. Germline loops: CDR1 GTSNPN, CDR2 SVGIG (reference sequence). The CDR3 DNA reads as TGTGCCTGGAGCGACTTGTACACTGAAGCTTTCTTT. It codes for CAWSDLYTEAFF.

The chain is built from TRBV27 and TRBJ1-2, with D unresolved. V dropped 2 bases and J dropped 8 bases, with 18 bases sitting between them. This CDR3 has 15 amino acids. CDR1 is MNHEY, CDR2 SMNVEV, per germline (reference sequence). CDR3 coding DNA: TGTGCCAGCAGTTTAATGGGCAGAAGTATGGGCGGCTACACCTTC. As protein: CASSLMGRSMGGYTF.